These T cell receptor beta chains were read from a single sample in a study of PD-1 blockade in classical Hodgkin lymphoma. Sequencing was performed with immunoSEQ multiplex PCR; in TCRdb, only in-frame clones are kept and a portion is missing. In the table there are fewer than 70,000 clones, around 89% of which are singletons. Here the sequenced sample was peripheral blood mononuclear cells (PBMCs), taken before the second cycle of nivolumab. Source of these receptors: a human donor with classical Hodgkin lymphoma. Both conserved end residues are part of each CDR3. The order of the fields is D gene, J gene, CDR3 length, V gene, clone size, CDR3 DNA, CDR3 protein. The D gene is left open where the match is weak. Size is stated for part of the rows, as once, few or many counts, or as a class when the clone is expanded.

TRBD1,TRBJ2-7,16,TRBV27,.,TGTGCCAGCAGTATAAGGACAGGGGCAGGAGCCTACGAGCAGTACTTC,CASSIRTGAGAYEQYF
TRBD1,TRBJ1-4,15,TRBV28,.,TGTGCCAGCAGTCCCCAGGGGGGGGCGAGTGAAAAACTGTTTTTT,CASSPQGGASEKLFF
.,TRBJ2-5,14,TRBV30,.,TGTGCCTGGAGTATTTTAAGTGGCGGGGAGACCCAGTACTTC,CAWSILSGGETQYF
.,TRBJ1-4,15,TRBV5-1,few,TGCGCCAGCACCGTTACAGGGTCGGCTAATGAAAAACTGTTTTTT,CASTVTGSANEKLFF
TRBD1,TRBJ1-5,14,TRBV5-1,few,TGCGCCAGCAGCCCGGGACAGGGGAATCAGCCCCAGCATTTT,CASSPGQGNQPQHF
TRBD1,TRBJ1-1,15,TRBV6-5,.,TGTGCCAGCAGTTACACAGGGGTTGGATACACTGAAGCTTTCTTT,CASSYTGVGYTEAFF
.,TRBJ2-7,16,TRBV21-1,.,TGTGCCAGCAGCCCCAAGGGGCAGGAGGAGGGTTACGAGCAGTACTTC,CASSPKGQEEGYEQYF
TRBD1,TRBJ1-4,16,TRBV7-8,.,TGTGCCAGCAGCCTGACAGGGGCAAGTTTCGGTGAAAAACTGTTTTTT,CASSLTGASFGEKLFF
TRBD2,TRBJ2-5,14,TRBV7-9,.,TGTGCCAGCGCTACTAGCGGGGCGGTGGAGACCCAGTACTTC,CASATSGAVETQYF
.,TRBJ1-1,14,TRBV19,.,TGTGCCAGTAGTATTATGGGGGGGAACACTGAAGCTTTCTTT,CASSIMGGNTEAFF
TRBD1,TRBJ2-2,17,TRBV11-3,.,TGTGCCAGCAGCTTAGGTGTTGGGACAGAAAACACCGGGGAGCTGTTTTTT,CASSLGVGTENTGELFF
.,TRBJ1-6,16,TRBV7-6,.,TGTGCCAGCAGCTTGGGAACCAAGCTGGGGAATTCACCCCTCCACTTT,CASSLGTKLGNSPLHF
.,TRBJ2-7,13,TRBV29-1,.,TGCAGCGTGCCGGCCACAGGGAGCTACGAGCAGTACTTC,CSVPATGSYEQYF
.,TRBJ2-1,15,TRBV5-1,.,TGCGCCAGCAGCCCACGTGTAGAGGTGGGCGGTGAGCAGTTCTTC,CASSPRVEVGGEQFF
TRBD1,TRBJ2-7,15,TRBV18,.,TGTGCCAGCTCACCCATGACAGGGGTTTCCTACGAGCAGTACTTC,CASSPMTGVSYEQYF
TRBD1,TRBJ2-7,15,TRBV6-5,.,TGTGCCAGCAGTTACCTTCCGACAGGGGGCTACGAGCAGTACTTC,CASSYLPTGGYEQYF
.,TRBJ1-1,11,TRBV29-1,once,TGCAGCGTTGTGGGGTTCCCTGAAGCTTTCTTT,CSVVGFPEAFF
.,TRBJ2-2,15,TRBV27,.,TGTGCCAGCAGTTTATCACAGTCGAACACCGGGGAGCTGTTTTTT,CASSLSQSNTGELFF
TRBD1,TRBJ1-1,14,TRBV6-6,.,TGTGCCAGCAGTTACTCGGTGGGACAGGGCAGGGCTTTCTTT,CASSYSVGQGRAFF
.,TRBJ1-1,15,TRBV5-1,.,TGCGCCAGCAGCTTGGCCGGAGGCAGGGGCACTGAAGCTTTCTTT,CASSLAGGRGTEAFF
.,TRBJ2-3,12,TRBV9,.,TGTGCCAGCAGCCTGGGTACAGATACGCAGTATTTT,CASSLGTDTQYF
.,TRBJ2-1,16,TRBV4-1,.,TGCGCCAGCAGCCAAGAGCATTCCAGCTCCTACAATGAGCAGTTCTTC,CASSQEHSSSYNEQFF
.,TRBJ2-5,17,TRBV18,.,TGTGCCAGCTCACCGATGGCGGGGATGGGGGGACAAGAGACCCAGTACTTC,CASSPMAGMGGQETQYF
.,TRBJ1-2,15,TRBV6-5,.,TGTGCCAGCAGTAAACTAAGGGGATCAAACTATGGCTACACCTTC,CASSKLRGSNYGYTF
.,TRBJ1-1,11,TRBV5-1,.,TGCGCCAGCAGCTTGGGACTTGAAGCTTTCTTT,CASSLGLEAFF
TRBD1,TRBJ2-5,15,TRBV5-1,once,TGCGCCAGCAGCTTGGCCGGGACAGCCGAAGAGACCCAGTACTTC,CASSLAGTAEETQYF
TRBD1,TRBJ2-7,15,TRBV6-6,.,TGTGCCAGCAGTTTCCGGGACAGGGGGCCCTACGAGCAGTACTTC,CASSFRDRGPYEQYF
.,TRBJ2-5,12,TRBV6-1,.,TGTGCCAGCAGTGAAAAAGGGGGGGTCCAGTACTTC,CASSEKGGVQYF
.,TRBJ1-2,14,TRBV9,.,TGTGCCAGCAGCGTAGGAAGGGCAGACTATGGCTACACCTTC,CASSVGRADYGYTF
TRBD1,TRBJ2-3,15,TRBV7-9,.,TGTGCCAGCAGCTTAGAAAGGGGGCGGACAGATACGCAGTATTTT,CASSLERGRTDTQYF
.,TRBJ1-1,13,TRBV19,few,TGTGCCAGTAGTATCTTTGGAGGGACTGAAGCTTTCTTT,CASSIFGGTEAFF
.,TRBJ1-1,13,TRBV7-9,.,TGTGCCAGCAGTTGGATAGTGGGCACTGAAGCTTTCTTT,CASSWIVGTEAFF
.,TRBJ1-3,16,TRBV14,few,TGTGCCAGCAGCCAGAGGCGCGGGGCCCCCGGAAACACCATATATTTT,CASSQRRGAPGNTIYF
TRBD1,TRBJ2-2,13,TRBV5-1,.,TGCGCCAGCAGCCCACAGGGGTCCGGGGAGCTGTTTTTT,CASSPQGSGELFF
TRBD1,TRBJ1-1,15,TRBV10-3,.,TGTGCCATCAGCTCAAACGGACAGGGGCTCACTGAAGCTTTCTTT,CAISSNGQGLTEAFF
.,TRBJ1-4,11,TRBV29-1,.,TGCAGCGTTGAAGATGATGAAAAACTGTTTTTT,CSVEDDEKLFF
TRBD2,TRBJ2-7,17,TRBV11-2,.,TGTGCCAGCAGCCTGCAGGGACTAGCGGGGGGGCTATACGAGCAGTACTTC,CASSLQGLAGGLYEQYF
.,TRBJ1-3,13,TRBV7-9,.,TGTGCCAGCAGCTCGGCGGGGGGAAACACCATATATTTT,CASSSAGGNTIYF
.,TRBJ1-1,13,TRBV7-2,.,TGTGCCACCTACTTATCTGATGGGCCTGAAGCTTTCTTT,CATYLSDGPEAFF
.,TRBJ1-4,12,TRBV30,.,TGTGCCTTCACCGGGACGGTAGAAAAACTGTTTTTT,CAFTGTVEKLFF
.,TRBJ1-2,15,TRBV28,.,TGTGCCAGCAGTCCATCCGACCTGTTGGGCTATGGCTACACCTTC,CASSPSDLLGYGYTF
TRBD2,TRBJ2-3,16,TRBV7-9,.,TGTGCCAGCAGCTTAAGGCAGACTAGCAGCACAGATACGCAGTATTTT,CASSLRQTSSTDTQYF
TRBD1,TRBJ1-2,14,TRBV5-1,few,TGCGCCAGCAGCTTGGTGGGGACAGGGGATGGCTACACCTTC,CASSLVGTGDGYTF
.,TRBJ1-4,16,TRBV5-1,.,TGCGCCAGCAGCTTGGCCACCACAGGGAAGGTTGAAAAACTGTTTTTT,CASSLATTGKVEKLFF
TRBD2,TRBJ2-5,14,TRBV2,few,TGTGCCAGCAGTGACGGGGGGGGCCAAGAGACCCAGTACTTC,CASSDGGGQETQYF
TRBD1,TRBJ1-2,15,TRBV7-8,.,TGTGCCAGCAGCTTAGCCGGGACAGGGTTTCGAGGCTACACCTTC,CASSLAGTGFRGYTF
.,TRBJ1-4,14,TRBV6-5,.,TGTGCGACGAGACAGGATGCAACTAATGAAAAACTGTTTTTT,CATRQDATNEKLFF
TRBD1,TRBJ2-3,16,TRBV9,.,TGTGCCAGCAGCCGATCAACGGGACAGGGGACAGATACGCAGTATTTT,CASSRSTGQGTDTQYF
.,TRBJ1-3,16,TRBV28,.,TGTGCCAGCAGTCTACCCGGGGGGAGATCTGGAAACACCATATATTTT,CASSLPGGRSGNTIYF
TRBD1,TRBJ2-1,15,TRBV6-5,once,TGTGCCAGCAGTTACTGGGGCAGGGGGCGAAATGAGCAGTTCTTC,CASSYWGRGRNEQFF
TRBD1,TRBJ1-5,17,TRBV7-9,.,TGTGCCAGCAGCTTCACCCCTCGGACAGGGTTGGATCAGCCCCAGCATTTT,CASSFTPRTGLDQPQHF
TRBD1,TRBJ1-2,14,TRBV7-9,once,TGTGCCAGCAGCAAAGGACAGGGGGAGAGGGGCTACACCTTC,CASSKGQGERGYTF
.,TRBJ1-1,14,TRBV7-6,.,TGTGCCAGCAGCTTAGGACCCCTGAACACTGAAGCTTTCTTT,CASSLGPLNTEAFF